This T cell receptor beta chain was observed in a study of blood T cell repertoires in COVID-19 (dated by TCRdb to 2018 to 2021). Turning to the overall study: Samples covering the acute and convalescent phases of COVID-19 were provided by collaborators in the United States, Italy and Spain. The prospective study material was composed of cDNA or gDNA derived from T cells, B-cell-depleted T cells, or PBMCs. Deeply sampled blood TCRbeta repertoires from subjects exposed to, actively infected with, or recovered from COVID-19 were included in the dataset. A freely available public database, intended as a resource for researchers studying the immune response to SARS-CoV-2, is where the repertoires were released. The samples were drawn from two sources: the first 160 participants of the ongoing ImmuneRACE study, and over 1,000 subjects contributed by 6 global collaborators. Sample metadata almost always included a de-identified subject ID, COVID-19 status, age in years and sex. HLA class I and class II types, where available, came from metadata supplied by the sample provider rather than from assay-based typing. Points the paper makes about the study in general: Clinical and demographic metadata were provided uncurated, with the amount varying by source and participant.

About this clone itself: There is no known antigen for this receptor. No much larger clonotype is one base removed from it; base qualities were not supplied.

TCRbeta CDR3 regions were amplified from genomic DNA by means of the immunoSEQ Assay, a bias-controlled multiplex PCR. The study's processing was this. Within the assay, amplification of reference gene primers was used to estimate how many nucleated cells each sample contained. Sequence reads were collapsed and filtered to measure the absolute abundance of every unique TCRbeta CDR3 rearrangement. For each sample, productive Simpson clonality was calculated as the square root of Simpson's diversity index across productive rearrangements. Drawn from immuneACCESS, this table holds only the in-frame rearrangements with V and J called that TCRdb kept. Clones are partly lost; checked studies trace under half to an unresolved V gene and leave the rest unexplained. From that table come the V and J calls and clone size; the DNA was used to work out D and trimming. Recorded for this sample are 90,000 to 120,000 clones; roughly 92% of them occurred a single time. Roughly 5% of the sample goes to the ten largest clones.

The CDR3 spans 14 residues, from the cysteine through the phenylalanine. Kept here is only the CDR3 DNA, which spans 42 bases and is read in frame from base 1. The germline V and J ends show losses of 2 bases and 2 bases respectively, and no gene match explains 2 bases of the junction. Sequences SGHNT (CDR1) and YYREEE (CDR2) are obtained from the germline V gene (reference sequence). The collaborating institutions used their own protocols to collect whole blood in K2EDTA tubes. Collaborator samples were shipped for TCRbeta analysis as frozen whole blood, isolated PBMCs, or DNA extracted from either sample type.

The sample consisted of peripheral blood. The sequence joins TRBV5-4 to TRBJ2-5; the central 8 bases match TRBD1. The receptor's source is a man aged 70 or older with acute or convalescent COVID-19. Read as DNA, the sequence is TGTGCCAGCAGCTTCGGACAGGGTCAAGAGACCCAGTACTTC. Its protein is CASSFGQGQETQYF.